This is a list of T cell receptor beta chains from one sample in a study of cytomegalovirus exposure and HLA in healthy donors. Libraries were prepared by immunoSEQ multiplex PCR; TCRdb keeps only in-frame clonotypes and omits some of them. This table holds 200,000 to 250,000 clones, about 80% found once. Sample: PBMCs. These receptors were collected from a woman aged 60 to 75 in good health and CMV-seropositive. Each CDR3 is given with its conserved first and last residue. A D gene is named only where the DNA matches it firmly. Size is stated for part of the rows, as once, few or many counts, or as a class when the clone is expanded.

V gene	clone size	CDR3 length	J gene	D gene	CDR3 DNA	CDR3 protein
TRBV29-1	.	15	TRBJ2-4	TRBD1	TGCAGCGTTGAACTCCGGGGACAGGCCAAAAACATTCAGTACTTC	CSVELRGQAKNIQYF
TRBV2	.	15	TRBJ2-7	.	TGTGCCAGCAGCTATAGGGAGTTGGTACGCTACGAGCAGTACTTC	CASSYRELVRYEQYF
TRBV10-2	.	16	TRBJ1-5	.	TGCGCCAGCAGTGAGTCGACCCGGGGAGACAATCAGCCCCAGCATTTT	CASSESTRGDNQPQHF
TRBV5-6	.	13	TRBJ1-1	TRBD1	TGTGCCAGCATTTTCACAGGGGACACTGAAGCTTTCTTT	CASIFTGDTEAFF
TRBV5-1	.	16	TRBJ2-6	.	TGCGCCAGCAGCTTGGCCTCAGGGCCCGGGGCCAACGTCCTGACTTTC	CASSLASGPGANVLTF
TRBV5-1	.	15	TRBJ2-1	TRBD2	TGCGCCAGCAGCCTGGGGACTAGCGGTGACAATGAGCAGTTCTTC	CASSLGTSGDNEQFF
TRBV5-1	.	15	TRBJ1-2	.	TGCGCCAGCCGCCCGTTAACGGAGGAGAACTATGGCTACACCTTC	CASRPLTEENYGYTF
TRBV27	.	18	TRBJ1-5	.	TGTGCCAGCAGTCCACGGCGGGCAGGCCACGTTGGCAATCAGCCCCAGCATTTT	CASSPRRAGHVGNQPQHF
TRBV29-1	.	16	TRBJ2-4	.	TGCAGCGTCCTCCCGCCCGGAGAGCTAGCCAAAAACATTCAGTACTTC	CSVLPPGELAKNIQYF
TRBV2	few	13	TRBJ2-7	TRBD2	TGTGCCAGCCGACTAGCGGGAGTCTACGAGCAGTACTTC	CASRLAGVYEQYF
TRBV19	.	12	TRBJ2-5	.	TGTGCCAGTAGTACAACAGGGGAGACCCAGTACTTC	CASSTTGETQYF
TRBV7-9	.	16	TRBJ2-5	TRBD2	TGTGCCAGCAGCCTTCGTAGCGGGAGTGTTTTAGAGACCCAGTACTTC	CASSLRSGSVLETQYF
TRBV7-9	.	16	TRBJ2-1	.	TGTGCCAGCAGTCCCCGGAAGACTTCCGGGATTCGTGAGCAGTTCTTC	CASSPRKTSGIREQFF
TRBV5-8	.	16	TRBJ1-4	.	TGTGCCAGCAGCCGCGGCGGGTTCCTCCCTACAGAAAAACTGTTTTTT	CASSRGGFLPTEKLFF
TRBV5-1	.	15	TRBJ2-1	TRBD1	TGCGCCAGCAGCCCCAGACAGGGATCCTCGTCCGAGCAGTTCTTC	CASSPRQGSSSEQFF
TRBV5-8	.	15	TRBJ2-3	.	TGTGCCAGCAGCTTGTCCGGCATTGGGAGAGATACGCAGTATTTT	CASSLSGIGRDTQYF
TRBV7-9	.	16	TRBJ1-1	.	TGTTCCAGCAGCCCCCCCAGGGCGAAAGAGAACACTGAAGCTTTCTTT	CSSSPPRAKENTEAFF
TRBV27	once	14	TRBJ2-7	TRBD2	TGTGCCAGCAAATCGGGACTAGCAGCCTACGAGCAGTACTTC	CASKSGLAAYEQYF
TRBV5-5	.	13	TRBJ2-7	TRBD2	TGTGCCAGCAGCCGGACTAGCGGGATCGAGCAGTACTTC	CASSRTSGIEQYF
TRBV29-1	.	17	TRBJ2-3	.	TGCAGCGTTGAAGAGGGGCGGCTGACCTTGGGCACAGATACGCAGTATTTT	CSVEEGRLTLGTDTQYF
TRBV10-2	.	15	TRBJ1-3	.	TGCGCCAGCACTAGGCGGGAGAGCTCTGGAAACACCATATATTTT	CASTRRESSGNTIYF
TRBV10-3	few	14	TRBJ2-7	.	TGTGCCACATCGAGCCGGGACACGAGCTACGAGCAGTACTTC	CATSSRDTSYEQYF
TRBV5-1	.	13	TRBJ2-7	TRBD1	TGCGCCAGCAGCTGGGGACAGTTCTACGAGCAGTACTTC	CASSWGQFYEQYF
TRBV5-1	.	16	TRBJ2-2	.	TGCGCCAGCACCCCCGTCGTGAACTTAAACACCGGGGAGCTGTTTTTT	CASTPVVNLNTGELFF
TRBV4-1	.	16	TRBJ2-1	TRBD2	TGCGCCAGCAGCGAATCCGGGACTAGTTTGTTGGATGAGCAGTTCTTC	CASSESGTSLLDEQFF
TRBV9	.	14	TRBJ2-7	TRBD1	TGTGCCAGCAGCGGGGACAGGAGACCCTACGAGCAGTACTTC	CASSGDRRPYEQYF
TRBV5-4	few	13	TRBJ1-2	.	TGTGCCAGCAGCTTGGCCGCAGGGGCAGGCTACACCTTC	CASSLAAGAGYTF
TRBV7-7	.	16	TRBJ2-5	TRBD2	TGTGCTAGCAGCTCCGGACTAGCGGGACTCCAAGAGACCCAGTACTTC	CASSSGLAGLQETQYF
TRBV9	once	14	TRBJ2-3	.	TGTGCCAGCAGCGTACTAGGGGGTACAGATACGCAGTATTTT	CASSVLGGTDTQYF
TRBV6-1	.	14	TRBJ2-7	TRBD1	TGTGCCAGCACCCTGGACAGGATGACCTACGAGCAGTACTTC	CASTLDRMTYEQYF
TRBV30	.	14	TRBJ2-1	TRBD2	TGTGCCGGATCGACTAGCGGGATAGGTCTTGAGCAGTTCTTC	CAGSTSGIGLEQFF
TRBV19	.	13	TRBJ2-7	TRBD1	TGTGCCAGTAGCGGAGACAGGGTGGGCGAGCAGTACTTC	CASSGDRVGEQYF
TRBV9	.	16	TRBJ2-2	.	TGTGCCAGCAGCGTAGCCGGAGGGCTGATCACCGGGGAGCTGTTTTTT	CASSVAGGLITGELFF
TRBV20-1	.	10	TRBJ2-7	TRBD1	TGCAGTGCAACCAATCAGGGGGTGCACTTC	CSATNQGVHF
TRBV7-9	.	19	TRBJ2-1	.	TGTGCCAGCAGCTCACCCGGGACAGGAGTGAAGGTAGCGGGAGTTGCGCAGTTCTTC	CASSSPGTGVKVAGVAQFF
TRBV14	.	16	TRBJ2-1	TRBD1	TGTGCCAGCAGCCAATACGGGACAGGGGCTCTCGGTGAGCAGTTCTTC	CASSQYGTGALGEQFF
TRBV28	.	15	TRBJ1-2	TRBD1	TGTGCCAGCAGTTCGTTGGACAGGGGGAACTATGGCTACACCTTC	CASSSLDRGNYGYTF
TRBV6-1	.	14	TRBJ1-2	TRBD1	TGTGCCAGCAGTGCGGGACAGGGTCTGTATGGCTACACCTTC	CASSAGQGLYGYTF
TRBV4-1	.	20	TRBJ2-1	TRBD2	TGCGCCAGCAGCCCGTCCCCGACAGGGAGGATAGCGGGAGCTCTCAATGAGCAGTTCTTC	CASSPSPTGRIAGALNEQFF
TRBV19	.	15	TRBJ2-1	TRBD2	TGTGCCAGTAGTACAATAGCGGGAGACGGCAATGAGCAGTTCTTC	CASSTIAGDGNEQFF